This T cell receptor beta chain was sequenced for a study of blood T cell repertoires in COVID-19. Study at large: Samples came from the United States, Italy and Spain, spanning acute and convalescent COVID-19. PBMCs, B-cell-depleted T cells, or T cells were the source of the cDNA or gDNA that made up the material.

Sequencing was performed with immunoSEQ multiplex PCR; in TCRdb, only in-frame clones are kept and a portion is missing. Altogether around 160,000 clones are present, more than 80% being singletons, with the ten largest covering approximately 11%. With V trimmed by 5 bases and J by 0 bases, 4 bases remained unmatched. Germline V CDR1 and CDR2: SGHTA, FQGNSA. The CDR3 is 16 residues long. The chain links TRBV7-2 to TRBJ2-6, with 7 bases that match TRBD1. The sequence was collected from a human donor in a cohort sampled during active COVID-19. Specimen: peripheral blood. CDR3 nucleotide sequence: TGTGCCAGCAGCGAGGGACAGAACTCTGGGGCCAACGTCCTGACTTTC. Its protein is CASSEGQNSGANVLTF.